In its sample, the clone carrying this TCR beta chain was seen once. The sample comes from a study of blood T cell repertoires in COVID-19. Study context: T cells, B-cell-depleted T cells, or PBMCs provided the cDNA or gDNA that served as material.

The method was immunoSEQ multiplex PCR; TCRdb's version includes in-frame clones alone and lacks a portion of them. The sample has roughly 410,000 clones, around 87% seen once. Trimming removed 1 base at V and 4 bases at J, with 13 bases between. The V gene's germline CDR1 is MNHEY and CDR2 SMNVEV (reference sequence). This CDR3 comprises 15 residues. What was sequenced was peripheral blood. The chain carries TRBV27 and TRBJ1-2, with TRBD1 as a possible D gene (6 bases). The origin of this receptor is a woman aged 60-75 years with COVID-19, enrolled during active disease. Here the CDR3 reads CASSLFRDTFYGYTF. In DNA form, the CDR3 reads TGTGCCAGCAGTTTATTCCGGGACACATTCTATGGCTACACCTTC.